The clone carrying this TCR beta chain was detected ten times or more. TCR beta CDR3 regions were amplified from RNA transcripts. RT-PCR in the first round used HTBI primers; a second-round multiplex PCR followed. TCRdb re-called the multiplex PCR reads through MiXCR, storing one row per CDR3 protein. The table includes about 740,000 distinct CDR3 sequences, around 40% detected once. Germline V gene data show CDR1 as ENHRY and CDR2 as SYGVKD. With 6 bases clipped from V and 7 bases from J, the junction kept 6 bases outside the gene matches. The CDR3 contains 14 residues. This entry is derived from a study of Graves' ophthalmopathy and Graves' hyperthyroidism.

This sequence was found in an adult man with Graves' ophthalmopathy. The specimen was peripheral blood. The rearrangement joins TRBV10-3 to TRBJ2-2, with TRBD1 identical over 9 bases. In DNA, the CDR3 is TGTGCCATCAGCGGGACAGGGCATGTCGGGGAGCTGTTTTTT. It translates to CAISGTGHVGELFF.